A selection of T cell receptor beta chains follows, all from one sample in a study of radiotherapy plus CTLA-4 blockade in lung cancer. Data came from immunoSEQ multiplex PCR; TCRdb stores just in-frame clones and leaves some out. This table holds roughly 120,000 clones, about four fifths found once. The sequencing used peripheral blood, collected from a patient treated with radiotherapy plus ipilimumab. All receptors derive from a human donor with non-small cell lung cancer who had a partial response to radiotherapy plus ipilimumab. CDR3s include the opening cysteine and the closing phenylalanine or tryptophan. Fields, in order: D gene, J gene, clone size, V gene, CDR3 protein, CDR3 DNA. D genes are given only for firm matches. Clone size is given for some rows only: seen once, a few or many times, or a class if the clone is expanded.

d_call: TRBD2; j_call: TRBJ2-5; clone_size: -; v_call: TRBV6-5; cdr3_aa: CASSYSKTSGYETQYF; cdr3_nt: TGTGCCAGCAGTTACTCGAAGACTAGCGGGTATGAGACCCAGTACTTC
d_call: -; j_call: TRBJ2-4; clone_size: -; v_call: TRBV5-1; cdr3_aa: CASSLDVGRGNIQYF; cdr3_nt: TGCGCCAGCAGCTTGGATGTGGGCAGGGGAAACATTCAGTACTTC
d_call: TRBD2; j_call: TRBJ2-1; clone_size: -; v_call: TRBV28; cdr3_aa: CASSQAGSSYNEQFF; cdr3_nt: TGTGCCAGCTCTCAAGCGGGGAGTTCCTACAATGAGCAGTTCTTC
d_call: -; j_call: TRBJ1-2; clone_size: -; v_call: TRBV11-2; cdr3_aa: CASGEWGYTF; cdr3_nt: TGTGCCAGCGGGGAGTGGGGCTACACCTTC
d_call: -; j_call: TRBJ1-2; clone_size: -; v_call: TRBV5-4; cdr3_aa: CASSLAGSINYGYTF; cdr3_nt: TGTGCCAGCAGCTTGGCTGGCAGTATAAACTATGGCTACACCTTC
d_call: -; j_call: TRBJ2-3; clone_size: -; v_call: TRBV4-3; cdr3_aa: CASSPSSGITDTQYF; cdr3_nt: TGCGCCAGCAGCCCTTCGTCCGGGATCACAGATACGCAGTATTTT
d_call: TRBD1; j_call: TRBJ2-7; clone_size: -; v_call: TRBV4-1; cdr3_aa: CASSQDIGKGAAEQYF; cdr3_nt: TGCGCCAGCAGCCAAGACATCGGAAAGGGGGCTGCCGAGCAGTACTTC
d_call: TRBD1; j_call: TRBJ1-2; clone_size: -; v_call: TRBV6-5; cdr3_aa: CASNTGTGGLTGYTF; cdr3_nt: TGTGCCAGCAACACCGGGACAGGGGGCCTGACGGGCTACACCTTC
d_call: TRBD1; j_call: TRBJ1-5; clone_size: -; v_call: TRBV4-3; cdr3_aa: CASSQDWTGSQPQHF; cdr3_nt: TGCGCCAGCAGCCAAGATTGGACAGGGAGTCAGCCCCAGCATTTT
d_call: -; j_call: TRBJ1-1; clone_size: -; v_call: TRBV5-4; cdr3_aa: CASSLVGGPEAFF; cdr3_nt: TGTGCCAGCAGCTTGGTCGGGGGACCTGAAGCTTTCTTT
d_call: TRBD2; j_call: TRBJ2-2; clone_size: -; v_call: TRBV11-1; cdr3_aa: CASSLWREGLGTGELFF; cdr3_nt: TGTGCCAGCAGCTTATGGCGGGAGGGCCTAGGGACCGGGGAGCTGTTTTTT
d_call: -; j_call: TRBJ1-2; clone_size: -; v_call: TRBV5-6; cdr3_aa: CASSLKLGVIGGYTF; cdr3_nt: TGTGCCAGCAGCCTGAAACTCGGGGTTATCGGTGGCTACACCTTC
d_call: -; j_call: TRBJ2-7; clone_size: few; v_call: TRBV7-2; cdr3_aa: CASSRTPSYEQYF; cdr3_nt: TGTGCCAGCAGCCGGACACCTTCCTACGAGCAGTACTTC
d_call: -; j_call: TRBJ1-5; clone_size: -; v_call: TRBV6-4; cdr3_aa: CASSYSSGGNQPQHF; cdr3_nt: TGTGCCAGCAGTTACTCGTCGGGAGGGAATCAGCCCCAGCATTTT
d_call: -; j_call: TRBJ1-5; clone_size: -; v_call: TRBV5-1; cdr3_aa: CASSLDGVGQPQHF; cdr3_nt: TGCGCCAGCAGCTTGGACGGAGTTGGACAGCCCCAGCATTTT
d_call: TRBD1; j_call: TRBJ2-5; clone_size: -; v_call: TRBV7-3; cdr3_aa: CASSPGTAQETQYF; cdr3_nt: TGTGCCAGCAGCCCCGGGACAGCTCAAGAGACCCAGTACTTC
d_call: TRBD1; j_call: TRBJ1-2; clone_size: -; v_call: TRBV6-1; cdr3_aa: CASSAPDRGNYGYTF; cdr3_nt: TGTGCCAGCAGTGCCCCGGACAGGGGGAACTATGGCTACACCTTC
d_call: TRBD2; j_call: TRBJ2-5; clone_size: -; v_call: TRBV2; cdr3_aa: CASSGTSGRAETQYF; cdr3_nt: TGTGCCAGCAGTGGAACTAGCGGGAGGGCGGAGACCCAGTACTTC
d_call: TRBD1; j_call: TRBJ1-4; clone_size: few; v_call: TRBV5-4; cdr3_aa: CASSYGQGGNEKLFF; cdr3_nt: TGTGCCAGCAGCTATGGACAGGGCGGTAATGAAAAACTGTTTTTT
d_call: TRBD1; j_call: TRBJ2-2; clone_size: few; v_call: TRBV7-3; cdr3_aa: CASSFSQGAGELFF; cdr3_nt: TGTGCCAGCAGCTTCAGTCAGGGGGCCGGGGAGCTGTTTTTT
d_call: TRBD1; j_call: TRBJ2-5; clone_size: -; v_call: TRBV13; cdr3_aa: CASSLGGETGRETQYF; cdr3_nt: TGTGCCAGCAGCTTAGGAGGCGAGACAGGGCGGGAGACCCAGTACTTC
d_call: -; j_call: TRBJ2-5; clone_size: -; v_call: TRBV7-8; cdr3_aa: CASMPGFLETQYF; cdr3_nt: TGTGCCAGCATGCCGGGATTTCTTGAGACCCAGTACTTC
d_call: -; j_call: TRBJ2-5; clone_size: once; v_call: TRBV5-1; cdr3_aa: CASSSQPTRKETQYF; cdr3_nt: TGCGCCAGCAGCTCGCAACCGACTAGAAAAGAGACCCAGTACTTC
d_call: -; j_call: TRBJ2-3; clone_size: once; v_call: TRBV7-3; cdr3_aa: CASSPSGSDTQYF; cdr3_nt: TGTGCCAGCAGCCCCTCGGGGTCAGATACGCAGTATTTT
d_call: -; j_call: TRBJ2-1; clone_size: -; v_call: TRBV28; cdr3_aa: CASRRAGPGRIYEQFF; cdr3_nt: TGTGCCAGCAGACGCGCGGGACCGGGTCGGATTTATGAGCAGTTCTTC
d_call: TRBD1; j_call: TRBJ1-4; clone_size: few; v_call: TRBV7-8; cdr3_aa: CASSLNLGQVYEKLFF; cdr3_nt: TGTGCCAGCAGCTTAAATTTGGGACAGGTTTATGAAAAACTGTTTTTT
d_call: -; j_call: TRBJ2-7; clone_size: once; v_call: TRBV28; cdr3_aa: CATRTDGSGSYEQYF; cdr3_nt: TGTGCCACCAGGACAGACGGGAGCGGTTCCTACGAGCAGTACTTC
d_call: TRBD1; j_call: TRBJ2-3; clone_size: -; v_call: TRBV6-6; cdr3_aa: CASWDRGATDTQYF; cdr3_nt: TGTGCCAGCTGGGACAGGGGGGCGACAGATACGCAGTATTTT
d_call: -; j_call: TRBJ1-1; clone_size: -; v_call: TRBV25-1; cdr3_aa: CASSLKGGRNTEAFF; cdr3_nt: TGTGCCAGCAGTTTGAAGGGAGGGAGGAACACTGAAGCTTTCTTT
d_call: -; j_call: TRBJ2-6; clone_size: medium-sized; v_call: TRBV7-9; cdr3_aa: CASSFGDTGANVLTF; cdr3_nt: TGTGCCAGCAGCTTTGGGGACACTGGGGCCAACGTCCTGACTTTC
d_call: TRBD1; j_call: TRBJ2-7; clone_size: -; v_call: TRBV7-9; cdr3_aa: CASSLKVQGASFRYEQYF; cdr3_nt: TGTGCCAGCAGCTTAAAGGTCCAGGGGGCCAGCTTTAGGTACGAGCAGTACTTC
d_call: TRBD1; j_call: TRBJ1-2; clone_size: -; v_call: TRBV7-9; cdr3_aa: CASSPSFGRGNYGYTF; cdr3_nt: TGTGCCAGCAGCCCCTCTTTTGGCAGGGGGAACTATGGCTACACCTTC
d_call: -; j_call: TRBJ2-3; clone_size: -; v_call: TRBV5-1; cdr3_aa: CASSDTGSTDTQYF; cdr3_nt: TGCGCCAGCAGCGATACAGGGAGCACAGATACGCAGTATTTT
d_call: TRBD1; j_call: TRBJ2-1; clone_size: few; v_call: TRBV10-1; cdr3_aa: CASSRGQGQFF; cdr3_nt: TGCGCCAGCAGTCGCGGACAGGGGCAGTTCTTC
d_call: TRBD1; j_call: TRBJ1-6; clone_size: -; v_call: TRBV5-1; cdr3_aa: CASSRTGQLNSPLHF; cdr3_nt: TGCGCCAGCAGCCGCACGGGACAGCTAAATTCACCCCTCCACTTT
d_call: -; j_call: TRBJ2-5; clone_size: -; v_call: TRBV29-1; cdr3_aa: CSVQTGRAQGTQYF; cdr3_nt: TGCAGCGTACAGACAGGCCGGGCCCAAGGGACCCAGTACTTC
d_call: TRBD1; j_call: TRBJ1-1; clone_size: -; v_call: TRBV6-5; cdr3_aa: CASSSNRGQTEAFF; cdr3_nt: TGTGCCAGCAGTTCCAACAGGGGGCAAACTGAAGCTTTCTTT
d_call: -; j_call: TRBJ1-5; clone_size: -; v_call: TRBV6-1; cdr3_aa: CASSWESNQPQHF; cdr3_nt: TGTGCCAGCAGTTGGGAGAGCAATCAGCCCCAGCATTTT
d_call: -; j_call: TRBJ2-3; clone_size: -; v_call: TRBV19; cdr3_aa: CASRLDTDTQYF; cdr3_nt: TGTGCCAGTAGACTCGACACAGATACGCAGTATTTT
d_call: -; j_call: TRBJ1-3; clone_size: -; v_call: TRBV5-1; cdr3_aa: CASSLQSIVPGNTIYF; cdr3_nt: TGCGCCAGCAGCCTCCAATCTATAGTCCCAGGGAACACCATATATTTT
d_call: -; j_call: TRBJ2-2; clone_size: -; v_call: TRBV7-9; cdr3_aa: CASSFGTNTGELFF; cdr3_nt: TGTGCCAGCAGCTTCGGTACGAACACCGGGGAGCTGTTTTTT
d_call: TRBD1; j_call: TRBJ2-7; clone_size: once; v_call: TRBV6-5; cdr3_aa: CASSYKGQMSSYEQYF; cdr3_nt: TGTGCCAGCAGTTACAAGGGACAGATGAGCTCCTACGAGCAGTACTTC
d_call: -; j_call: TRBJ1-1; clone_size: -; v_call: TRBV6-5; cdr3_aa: CASSHGNGEAFF; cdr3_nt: TGTGCCAGCAGCCACGGGAATGGTGAAGCTTTCTTT